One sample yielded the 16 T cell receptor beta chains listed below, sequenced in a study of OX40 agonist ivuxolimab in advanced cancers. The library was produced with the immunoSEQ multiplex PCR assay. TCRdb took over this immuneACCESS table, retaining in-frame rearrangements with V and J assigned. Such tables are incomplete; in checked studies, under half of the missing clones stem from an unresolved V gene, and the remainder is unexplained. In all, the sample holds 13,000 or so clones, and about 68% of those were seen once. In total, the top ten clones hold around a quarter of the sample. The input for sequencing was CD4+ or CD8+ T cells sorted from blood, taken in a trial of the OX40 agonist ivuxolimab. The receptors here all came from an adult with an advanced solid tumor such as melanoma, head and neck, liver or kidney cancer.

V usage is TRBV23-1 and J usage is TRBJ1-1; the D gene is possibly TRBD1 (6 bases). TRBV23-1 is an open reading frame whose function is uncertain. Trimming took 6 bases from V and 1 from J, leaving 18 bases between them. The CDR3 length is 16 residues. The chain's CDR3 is CASSQGVNRENTEAFF. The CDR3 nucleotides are TGCGCCAGCAGCCAAGGAGTTAACAGGGAGAACACTGAAGCTTTCTTT.

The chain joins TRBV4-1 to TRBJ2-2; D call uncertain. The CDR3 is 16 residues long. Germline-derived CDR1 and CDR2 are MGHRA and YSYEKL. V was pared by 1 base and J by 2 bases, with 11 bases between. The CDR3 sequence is CASSQAPYPNTGELFF. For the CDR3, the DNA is TGCGCCAGCAGCCAAGCCCCCTACCCAAACACCGGGGAGCTGTTTTTT.

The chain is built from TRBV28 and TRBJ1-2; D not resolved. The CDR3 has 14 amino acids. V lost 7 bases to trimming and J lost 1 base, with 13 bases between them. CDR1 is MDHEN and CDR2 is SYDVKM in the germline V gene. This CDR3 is CASTFDGFNYGYTF. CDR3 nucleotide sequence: TGTGCCAGCACCTTTGACGGGTTTAACTATGGCTACACCTTC.

DNA of the CDR3: TGTGCCAGCAGCTCGGGGGGTCCAGATACGCAGTATTTT. Translation: CASSSGGPDTQYF. The V gene is TRBV11-2, the J gene TRBJ2-3; 7 bases match TRBD2. Unmatched junction bases numbered 2, after V lost 4 bases and J lost 4 bases. The CDR3 is 13 residues long. Germline CDR1 and CDR2: SGHAT and FQNNGV.

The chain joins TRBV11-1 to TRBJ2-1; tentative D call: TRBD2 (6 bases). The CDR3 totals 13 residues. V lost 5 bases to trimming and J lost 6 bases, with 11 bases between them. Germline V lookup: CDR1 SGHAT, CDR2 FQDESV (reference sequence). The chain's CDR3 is CASSLGGINEQFF. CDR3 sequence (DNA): TGTGCCAGCAGCCTGGGCGGGATCAATGAGCAGTTCTTC.

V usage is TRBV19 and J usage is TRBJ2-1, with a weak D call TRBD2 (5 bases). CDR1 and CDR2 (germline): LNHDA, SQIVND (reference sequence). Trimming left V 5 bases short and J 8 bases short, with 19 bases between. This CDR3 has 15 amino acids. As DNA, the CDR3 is TGTGCCAGTAGTCTTCGGACTTTTCCAGTCGATGAGCAGTTCTTC. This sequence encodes CASSLRTFPVDEQFF.

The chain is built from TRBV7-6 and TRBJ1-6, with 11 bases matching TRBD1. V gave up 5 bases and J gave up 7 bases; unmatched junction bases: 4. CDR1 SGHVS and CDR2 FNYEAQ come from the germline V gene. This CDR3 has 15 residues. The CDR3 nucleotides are TGTGCCAGCAGCCCCGGGACAGGGGGGAATTCACCCCTCCACTTT. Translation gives CASSPGTGGNSPLHF.

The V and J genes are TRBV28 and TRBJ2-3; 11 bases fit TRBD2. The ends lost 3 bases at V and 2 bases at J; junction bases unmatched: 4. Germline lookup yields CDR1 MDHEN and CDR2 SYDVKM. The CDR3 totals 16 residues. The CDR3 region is CASSLLAGGATDTQYF. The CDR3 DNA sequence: TGTGCCAGCAGTTTGTTAGCGGGAGGGGCCACAGATACGCAGTATTTT. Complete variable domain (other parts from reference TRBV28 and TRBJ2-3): DVKVTQSSRYLVKRTGEKVFLECVQDMDHENMFWYRQDPGLGLRLIYFSYDVKMKEKGDIPEGYSVSREKKERFSLILESASTNQTSMYLCASSLLAGGATDTQYFGPGTRLTVL.

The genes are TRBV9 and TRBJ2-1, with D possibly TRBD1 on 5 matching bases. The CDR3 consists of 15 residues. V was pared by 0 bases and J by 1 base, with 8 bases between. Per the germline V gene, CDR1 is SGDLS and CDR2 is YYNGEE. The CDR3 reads CASSVGGRSYNEQFF. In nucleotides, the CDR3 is TGTGCCAGCAGCGTAGGGGGCAGGTCCTACAATGAGCAGTTCTTC. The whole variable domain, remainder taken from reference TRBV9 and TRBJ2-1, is DSGVTQTPKHLITATGQRVTLRCSPRSGDLSVYWYQQSLDQGLQFLIQYYNGEERAKGNILERFSAQQFPDLHSELNLSSLELGDSALYFCASSVGGRSYNEQFFGPGTRLTVL.

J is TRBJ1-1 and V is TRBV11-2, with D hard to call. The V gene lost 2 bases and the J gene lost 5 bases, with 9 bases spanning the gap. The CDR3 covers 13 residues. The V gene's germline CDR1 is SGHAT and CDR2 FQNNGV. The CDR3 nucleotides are TGTGCCAGCAGCTTAACCCGTTATACTGAAGCTTTCTTT. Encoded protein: CASSLTRYTEAFF.

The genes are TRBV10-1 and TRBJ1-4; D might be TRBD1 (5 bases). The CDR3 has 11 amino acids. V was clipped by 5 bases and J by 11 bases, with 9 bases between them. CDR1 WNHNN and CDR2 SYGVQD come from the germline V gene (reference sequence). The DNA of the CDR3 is TGCGCCAGCAGTCGGGAGGGGAAACTGTTTTTT. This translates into CASSREGKLFF.

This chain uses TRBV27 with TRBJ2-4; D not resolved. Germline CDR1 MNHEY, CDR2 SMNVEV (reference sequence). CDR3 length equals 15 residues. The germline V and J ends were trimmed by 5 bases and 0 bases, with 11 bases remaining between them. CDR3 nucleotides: TGTGCCAGCAGTCCGATCATTCTAGCCAAAAACATTCAGTACTTC. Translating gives CASSPIILAKNIQYF.

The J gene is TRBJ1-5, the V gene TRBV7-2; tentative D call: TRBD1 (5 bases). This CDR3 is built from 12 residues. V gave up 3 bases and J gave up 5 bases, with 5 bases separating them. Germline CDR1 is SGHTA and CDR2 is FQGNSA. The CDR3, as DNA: TGTGCCAGCAGCTTGGGGGATCAGCCCCAGCATTTT. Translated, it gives CASSLGDQPQHF.

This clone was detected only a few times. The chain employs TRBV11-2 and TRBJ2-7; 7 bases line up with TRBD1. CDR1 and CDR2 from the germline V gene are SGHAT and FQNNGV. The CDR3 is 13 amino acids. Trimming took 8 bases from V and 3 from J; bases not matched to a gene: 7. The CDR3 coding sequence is TGTGCCAGCGGGGGACAGACCGGCTACGAGCAGTACTTC. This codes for CASGGQTGYEQYF.

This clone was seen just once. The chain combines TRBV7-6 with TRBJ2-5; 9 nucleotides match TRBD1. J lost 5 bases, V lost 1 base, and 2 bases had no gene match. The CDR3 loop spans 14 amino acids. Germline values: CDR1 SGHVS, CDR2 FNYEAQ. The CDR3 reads CASSLDGQGETQYF. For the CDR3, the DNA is TGTGCCAGCAGCTTAGATGGACAGGGGGAGACCCAGTACTTC.

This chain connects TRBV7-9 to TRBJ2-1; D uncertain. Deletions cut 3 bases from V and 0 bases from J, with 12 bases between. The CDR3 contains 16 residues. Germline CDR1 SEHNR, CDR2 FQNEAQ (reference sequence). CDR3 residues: CASSLETGLSYNEQFF. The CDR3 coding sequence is TGTGCCAGCAGCTTGGAGACGGGTCTCTCCTACAATGAGCAGTTCTTC.